The clone carrying this TCR beta chain was counted many times. As for time point: newly diagnosed GD, antithyroid drugs for less than 3 months. PBMC-derived RNA was used for the TCR library. The data originate from a study of regulatory T cells in long-lasting Graves disease. Trimming cost V 2 bases and J 2 bases; bases outside gene matches: 3. Germline CDR1 is SEHNR and CDR2 is FQNEAQ (reference sequence). This CDR3 is 15 amino acids long. Arm-PCR of CDR3 regions and iRepertoire HTBI primers were used to build TCR beta libraries. MiXCR, run by TCRdb on the multiplex PCR reads, gives a single entry per CDR3 protein. Of 350,000 to 450,000 distinct CDR3 sequences in the sample, approximately 15% were seen once. The same data also contributed to another study, on T cells in Graves' hyperthyroidism and ophthalmopathy. That work contributes: Most thyroid clonotypes with frequency above 0.001 were detected in blood.

The source is a woman in her thirties with Graves disease. The starting material was peripheral blood mononuclear cells (PBMCs), obtained at new diagnosis, from a patient treated with antithyroid drugs. The V call is TRBV7-9, the J call TRBJ2-3; 8 nucleotides match TRBD2. The CDR3 nucleotides are TGTGCCAGCAGCTTACTAGCGGGCCTCACAGATACGCAGTATTTT. Its protein is CASSLLAGLTDTQYF.